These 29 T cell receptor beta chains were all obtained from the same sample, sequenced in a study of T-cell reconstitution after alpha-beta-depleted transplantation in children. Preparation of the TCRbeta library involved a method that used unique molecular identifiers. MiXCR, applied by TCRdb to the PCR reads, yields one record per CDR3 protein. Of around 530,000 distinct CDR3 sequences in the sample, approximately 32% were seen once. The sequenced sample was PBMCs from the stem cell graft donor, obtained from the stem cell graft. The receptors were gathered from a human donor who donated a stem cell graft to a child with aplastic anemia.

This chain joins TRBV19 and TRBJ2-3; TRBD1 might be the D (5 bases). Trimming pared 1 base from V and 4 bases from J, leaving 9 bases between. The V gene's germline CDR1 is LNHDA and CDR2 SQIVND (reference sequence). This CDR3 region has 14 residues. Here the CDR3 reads CASSIGGASDTQYF. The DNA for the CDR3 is TGTGCCAGTAGTATAGGGGGCGCATCAGATACGCAGTATTTT.

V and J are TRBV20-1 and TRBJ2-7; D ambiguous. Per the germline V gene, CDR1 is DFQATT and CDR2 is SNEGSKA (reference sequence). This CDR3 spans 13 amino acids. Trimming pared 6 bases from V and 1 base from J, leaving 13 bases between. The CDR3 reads CSAYDLLSYEQYV. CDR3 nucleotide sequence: TGCAGTGCGTACGACCTACTTTCCTACGAGCAGTACGTC.

The CDR3 DNA follows: TGTGCCAGCAGCTTGACTAGCCTAGAGACCCAGTACTTC. Translation gives CASSLTSLETQYF. V usage is TRBV7-2 and J usage is TRBJ2-5, with 7 nucleotides matching TRBD2. Germline V gene data show CDR1 as SGHTA and CDR2 as FQGNSA. The J segment lost 4 bases and the V segment lost 3 bases, leaving 2 bases of the junction unmatched. The CDR3 runs 13 residues. The complete variable domain, with remaining parts taken from reference TRBV7-2 and TRBJ2-5, reads GAGVSQSPSNKVTEKGKDVELRCDPISGHTALYWYRQSLGQGLEFLIYFQGNSAPDKSGLPSDRFSAERTGGSVSTLTIQRTQQEDSAVYLCASSLTSLETQYFGPGTRLLVL.

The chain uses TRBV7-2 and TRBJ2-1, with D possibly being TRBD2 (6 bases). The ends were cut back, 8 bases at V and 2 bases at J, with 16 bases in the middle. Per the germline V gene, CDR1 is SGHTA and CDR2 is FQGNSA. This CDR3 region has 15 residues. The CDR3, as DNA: TGTGCCAGCGCCGTGGAGGGAGGAACCTACAATGAGCAGTTCTTC. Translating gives CASAVEGGTYNEQFF.

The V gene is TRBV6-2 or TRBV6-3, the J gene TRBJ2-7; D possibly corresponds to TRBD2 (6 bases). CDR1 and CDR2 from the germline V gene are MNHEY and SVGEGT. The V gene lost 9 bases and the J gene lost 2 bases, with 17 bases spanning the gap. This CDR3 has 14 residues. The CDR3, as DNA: TGTGCCAGTAGAGTCGGAGGGTCCACCTACGAGCAGTACTTC. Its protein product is CASRVGGSTYEQYF.

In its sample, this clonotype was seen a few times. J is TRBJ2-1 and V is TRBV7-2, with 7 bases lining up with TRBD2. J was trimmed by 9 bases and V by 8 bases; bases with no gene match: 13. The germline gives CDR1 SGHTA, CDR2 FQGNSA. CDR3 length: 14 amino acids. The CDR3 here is CASDLAALRGEQFF. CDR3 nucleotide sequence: TGTGCCAGCGACCTAGCGGCCCTTCGGGGTGAGCAGTTCTTC. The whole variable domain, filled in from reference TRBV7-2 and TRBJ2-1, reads GAGVSQSPSNKVTEKGKDVELRCDPISGHTALYWYRQSLGQGLEFLIYFQGNSAPDKSGLPSDRFSAERTGGSVSTLTIQRTQQEDSAVYLCASDLAALRGEQFFGPGTRLTVL.

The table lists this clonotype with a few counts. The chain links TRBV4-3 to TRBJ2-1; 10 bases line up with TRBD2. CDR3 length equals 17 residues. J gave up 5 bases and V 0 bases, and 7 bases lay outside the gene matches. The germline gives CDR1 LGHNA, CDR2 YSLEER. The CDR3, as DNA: TGCGCCAGCAGCCAAGATAGGGCTAGCGGGAGCGACAATGAGCAGTTCTTC. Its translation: CASSQDRASGSDNEQFF.

The CDR3 region is CASNDDPSTGELFF. In nucleotides, the CDR3 is TGTGCCAGCAACGACGACCCGTCCACCGGGGAGCTGTTTTTT. The gene calls are TRBV7-3 and TRBJ2-2; D is uncertain. Germline CDR1 is SGHTA and CDR2 is FQGTGA. Trimming left V 7 bases short and J 4 bases short, with 13 bases between. The CDR3 has 14 residues.

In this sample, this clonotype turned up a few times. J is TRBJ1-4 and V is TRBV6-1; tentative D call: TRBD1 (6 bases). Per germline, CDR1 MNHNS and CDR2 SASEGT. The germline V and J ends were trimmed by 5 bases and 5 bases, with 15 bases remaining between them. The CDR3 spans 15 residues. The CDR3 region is CASSMTGQPNEKLFF. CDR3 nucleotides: TGTGCCAGCAGTATGACCGGACAGCCAAATGAAAAACTGTTTTTT.

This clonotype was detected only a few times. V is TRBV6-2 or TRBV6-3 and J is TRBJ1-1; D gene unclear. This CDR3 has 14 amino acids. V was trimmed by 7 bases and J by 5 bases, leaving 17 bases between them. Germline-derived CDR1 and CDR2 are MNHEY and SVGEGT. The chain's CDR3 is CASIPWTSGTEAFF. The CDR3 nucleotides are TGTGCCAGCATCCCCTGGACCTCGGGGACTGAAGCTTTCTTT.

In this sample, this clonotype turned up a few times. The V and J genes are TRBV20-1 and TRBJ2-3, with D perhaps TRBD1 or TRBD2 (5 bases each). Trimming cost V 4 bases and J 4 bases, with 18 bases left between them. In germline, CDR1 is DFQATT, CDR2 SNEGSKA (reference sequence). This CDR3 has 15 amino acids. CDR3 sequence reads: CSANHGGVYADTQYF. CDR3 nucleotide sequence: TGCAGTGCTAACCATGGGGGAGTGTATGCAGATACGCAGTATTTT.

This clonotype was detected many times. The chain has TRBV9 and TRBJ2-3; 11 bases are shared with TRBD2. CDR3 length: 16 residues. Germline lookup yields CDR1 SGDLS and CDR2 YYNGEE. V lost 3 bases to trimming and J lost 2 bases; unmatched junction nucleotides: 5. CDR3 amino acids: CASSGGTSGLTDTQYF. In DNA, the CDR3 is TGTGCCAGCAGCGGCGGGACTAGCGGACTCACAGATACGCAGTATTTT.

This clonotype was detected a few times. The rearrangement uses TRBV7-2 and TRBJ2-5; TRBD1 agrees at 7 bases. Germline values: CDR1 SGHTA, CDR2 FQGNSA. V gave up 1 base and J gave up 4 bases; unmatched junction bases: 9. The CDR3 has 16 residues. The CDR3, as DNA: TGTGCCAGCAGCTTAGTCCTTCGGACAGGAGGAGAGACCCAGTACTTC. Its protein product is CASSLVLRTGGETQYF.

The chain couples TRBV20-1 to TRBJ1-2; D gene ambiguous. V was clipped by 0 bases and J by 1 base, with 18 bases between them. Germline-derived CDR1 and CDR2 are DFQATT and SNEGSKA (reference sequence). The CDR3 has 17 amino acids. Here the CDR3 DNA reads TGCAGTGCTAGAGATTTCCGGCAGCCGAACCTTAACTATGGCTACACCTTC. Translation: CSARDFRQPNLNYGYTF.

The CDR3 loop reads CSSLAGGSYGEQFF. Here the CDR3 DNA reads TGCAGTTCTCTAGCGGGAGGGAGTTACGGTGAGCAGTTCTTC. The chain is built from TRBV20-1 and TRBJ2-1; 12 nucleotides align to TRBD2. V trimming: 8 bases; J trimming: 9 bases; junction bases outside the gene matches: 11. Germline V lookup: CDR1 DFQATT, CDR2 SNEGSKA (reference sequence). The CDR3 contains 14 residues.

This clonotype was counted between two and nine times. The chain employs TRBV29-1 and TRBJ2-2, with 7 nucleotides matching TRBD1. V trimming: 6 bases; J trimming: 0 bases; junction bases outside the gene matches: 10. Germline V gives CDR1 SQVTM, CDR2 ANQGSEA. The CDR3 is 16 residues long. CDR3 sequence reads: CSVTPMDRSNTGELFF. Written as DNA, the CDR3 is TGCAGCGTCACACCGATGGACAGGTCGAACACCGGGGAGCTGTTTTTT.

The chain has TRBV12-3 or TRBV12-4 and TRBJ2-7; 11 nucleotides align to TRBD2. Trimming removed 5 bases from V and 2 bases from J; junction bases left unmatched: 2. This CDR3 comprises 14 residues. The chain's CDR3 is CASSRLAGTYEQYF. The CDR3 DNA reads TGTGCCAGCAGTAGACTAGCGGGAACCTACGAGCAGTACTTC.

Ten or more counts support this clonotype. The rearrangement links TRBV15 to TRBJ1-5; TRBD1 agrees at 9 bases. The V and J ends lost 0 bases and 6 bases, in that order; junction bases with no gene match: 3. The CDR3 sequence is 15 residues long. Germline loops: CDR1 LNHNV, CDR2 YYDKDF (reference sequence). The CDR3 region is CATSRDTGGFQPQHF. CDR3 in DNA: TGTGCCACCAGCAGAGATACAGGGGGCTTTCAGCCCCAGCATTTT.

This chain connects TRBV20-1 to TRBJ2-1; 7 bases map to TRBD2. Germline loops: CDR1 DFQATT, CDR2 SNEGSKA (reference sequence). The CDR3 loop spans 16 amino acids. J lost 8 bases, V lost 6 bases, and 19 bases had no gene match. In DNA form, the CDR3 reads TGCAGTGCGAGCAAGGCGGGCGGGAGCCGTGCGGATGAGCAGTTCTTC. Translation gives CSASKAGGSRADEQFF.

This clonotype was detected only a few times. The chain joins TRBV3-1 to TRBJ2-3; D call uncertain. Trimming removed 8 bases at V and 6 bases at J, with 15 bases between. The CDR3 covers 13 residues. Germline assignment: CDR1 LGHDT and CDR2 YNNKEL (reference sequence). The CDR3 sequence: CASFLSGTDTQYF. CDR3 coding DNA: TGTGCCAGCTTTTTGAGTGGTACGGATACGCAGTATTTT.

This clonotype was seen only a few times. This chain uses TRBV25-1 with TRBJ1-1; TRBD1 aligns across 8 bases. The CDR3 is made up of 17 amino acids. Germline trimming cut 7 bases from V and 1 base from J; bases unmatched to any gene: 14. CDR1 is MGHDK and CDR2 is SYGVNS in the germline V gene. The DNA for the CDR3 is TGTGCCAGCACTGGGGGGACAGGACTCCCCGGGAACACTGAAGCTTTCTTT. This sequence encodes CASTGGTGLPGNTEAFF. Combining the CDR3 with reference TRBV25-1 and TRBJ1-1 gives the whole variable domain EADIYQTPRYLVIGTGKKITLECSQTMGHDKMYWYQQDPGMELHLIHYSYGVNSTEKGDLSSESTVSRIRTEHFPLTLESARPSHTSQYLCASTGGTGLPGNTEAFFGQGTRLTVV.

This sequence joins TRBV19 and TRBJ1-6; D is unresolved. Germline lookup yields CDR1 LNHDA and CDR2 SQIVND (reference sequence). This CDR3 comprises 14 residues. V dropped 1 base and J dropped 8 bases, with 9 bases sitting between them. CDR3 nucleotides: TGTGCCAGTAGTATAGGGGCCCAGTATTCACCCCTCCACTTT. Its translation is CASSIGAQYSPLHF.

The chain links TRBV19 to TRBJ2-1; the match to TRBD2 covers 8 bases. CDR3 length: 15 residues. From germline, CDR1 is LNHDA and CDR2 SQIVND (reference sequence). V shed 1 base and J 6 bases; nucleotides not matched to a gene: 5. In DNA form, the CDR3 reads TGTGCCAGTAGTATAGCGGGAGGGCCAATCAATGAGCAGTTCTTC. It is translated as CASSIAGGPINEQFF.

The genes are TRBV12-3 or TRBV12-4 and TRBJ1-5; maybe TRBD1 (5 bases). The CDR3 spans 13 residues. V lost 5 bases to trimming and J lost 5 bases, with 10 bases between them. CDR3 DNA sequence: TGTGCCAGCAGTACTAAACAGGATCAGCCCCAGCATTTT. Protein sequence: CASSTKQDQPQHF.

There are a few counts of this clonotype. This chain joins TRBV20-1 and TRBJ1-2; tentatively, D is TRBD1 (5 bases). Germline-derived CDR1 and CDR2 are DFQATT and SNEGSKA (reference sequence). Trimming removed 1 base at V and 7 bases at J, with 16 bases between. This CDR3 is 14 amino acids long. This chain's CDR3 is CSARVSWGVGGYTF. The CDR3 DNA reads TGCAGTGCTAGAGTTTCTTGGGGCGTAGGTGGCTACACCTTC.

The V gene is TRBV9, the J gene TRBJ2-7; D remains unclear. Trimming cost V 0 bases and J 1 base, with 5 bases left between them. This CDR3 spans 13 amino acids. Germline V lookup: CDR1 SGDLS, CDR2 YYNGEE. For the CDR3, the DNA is TGTGCCAGCAGCGTAGAAGGGTCCTACGAGCAGTACTTC. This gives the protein CASSVEGSYEQYF. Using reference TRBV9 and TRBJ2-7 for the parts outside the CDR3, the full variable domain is DSGVTQTPKHLITATGQRVTLRCSPRSGDLSVYWYQQSLDQGLQFLIQYYNGEERAKGNILERFSAQQFPDLHSELNLSSLELGDSALYFCASSVEGSYEQYFGPGTRLTVT.

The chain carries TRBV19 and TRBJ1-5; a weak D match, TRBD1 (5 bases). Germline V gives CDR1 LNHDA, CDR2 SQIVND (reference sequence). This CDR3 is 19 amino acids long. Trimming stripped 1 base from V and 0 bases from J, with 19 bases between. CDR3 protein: CASSIVPRQLGDSNQPQHF. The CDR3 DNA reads TGTGCCAGTAGTATAGTACCCAGACAACTAGGGGATAGCAATCAGCCCCAGCATTTT. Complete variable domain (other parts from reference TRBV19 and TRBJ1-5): DGGITQSPKYLFRKEGQNVTLSCEQNLNHDAMYWYRQDPGQGLRLIYYSQIVNDFQKGDIAEGYSVSREKKESFPLTVTSAQKNPTAFYLCASSIVPRQLGDSNQPQHFGDGTRLSIL.

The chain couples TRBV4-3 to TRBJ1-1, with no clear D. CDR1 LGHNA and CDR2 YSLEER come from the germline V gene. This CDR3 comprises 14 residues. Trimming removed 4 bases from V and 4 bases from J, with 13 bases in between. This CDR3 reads CASSPSPNPTEAFF. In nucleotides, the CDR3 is TGCGCCAGCAGCCCGAGCCCCAACCCCACTGAAGCTTTCTTT.

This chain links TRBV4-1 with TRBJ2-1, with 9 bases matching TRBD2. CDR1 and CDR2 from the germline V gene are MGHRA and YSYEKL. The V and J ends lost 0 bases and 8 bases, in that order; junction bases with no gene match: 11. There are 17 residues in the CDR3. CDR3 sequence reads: CASSQETRLAETYEQFF. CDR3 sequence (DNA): TGCGCCAGCAGCCAAGAAACGAGACTAGCGGAGACCTATGAGCAGTTCTTC.